This T cell receptor beta chain was identified in a study of cytomegalovirus exposure and HLA in healthy donors. The study's findings and limits: When presence/absence was analysed, sequencing depth was taken to be roughly uniform across donors.

Concerning this clone: What it binds is unknown.

With 5 bases removed from V and 5 bases from J, the gap between germline ends came to 16 bases. This CDR3 is 14 amino acids long. Germline V CDR1 and CDR2: SGHNT, YYREEE (reference sequence). Vbeta (60) and Jbeta (13) primers were used in the PCR. Per the original data handling: Approximately 9.9 million of 70 million to 80 million unique TCR beta chains were shared, per a later count. The table came from immunoSEQ multiplex PCR; TCRdb's copy has only in-frame clones and leaves some out. The V and J calls and clone size were taken over from that table, and D and trimming were inferred from the DNA. The table records 200,000 or so clones, roughly 80% of them present only once.

This TCR was recovered from a woman aged 30 to 39 in good health and CMV-seropositive. The sample taken for sequencing was PBMCs. This chain uses TRBV5-4 with TRBJ2-5; the D gene is possibly TRBD1 (8 bases). The CDR3 is CASRTGQGGETQYF. The CDR3 nucleotides are TGTGCCAGCAGGACCGGACAGGGAGGGGAGACCCAGTACTTC.